This TCR beta chain was captured in a study of cytomegalovirus exposure and HLA in healthy donors. Study outcomes and limitations: Apart from CMV serostatus, no immune exposure information was available.

This clone turned up a few times. The antigen is unknown. 13 Jbeta primers and 60 Vbeta primers were used for the PCR. Method: immunoSEQ multiplex PCR; TCRdb's copy keeps in-frame clones and lacks some. The sample lists approximately 73,000 clones; 75% were seen once. The CDR3 has 13 residues. CDR1 SGHNT and CDR2 YYREEE come from the germline V gene (reference sequence). Trimming took 4 bases from V and 6 from J, leaving 14 bases between them. The chain carries TRBV5-4 and TRBJ2-7, with D possibly TRBD1 on 7 matching bases. Sequences were obtained from PBMCs. The clonotype comes from a man in his 70s in good health and CMV-seronegative. The CDR3 nucleotides read TGTGCCAGCAGCCGCGGGACAGAGCTCGAGCAGTACTTC. Translating gives CASSRGTELEQYF.